This T cell receptor (beta chain) was sequenced during a study of OX40 agonist ivuxolimab in advanced cancers. Study-level information: Patients received ivuxolimab, an intravenous treatment, every 2 weeks at 0.01 to 10 mg/kg. Patients with prior anti-PD-1, anti-PD-L1 or anti-CTLA-4 therapy were eligible; approximately 40% had some. Study-wide results and limits: Expanded clones tended on average to be more numerous among CD8+ T cells than CD4+. Some patients who did not respond also had low normalized T-cell clonal expansion.

Measured with immunoSEQ multiplex PCR; TCRdb has only the in-frame clones, and not every one. The data show some 42,000 clones, about 81% seen once. Germline-derived CDR1 and CDR2 are SGHTA and FQGTGA. V lost 0 bases and J 4 bases, leaving 14 bases between the germline ends. The CDR3 has 16 amino acids. This clone was observed a single time. Antigen unknown. Sequenced here: CD4+ or CD8+ T cells sorted from blood, sampled in a trial of the OX40 agonist ivuxolimab. The gene calls are TRBV7-3 and TRBJ2-3; D may be TRBD1 (6 bases). This clonotype originated in an adult with an advanced solid tumor such as melanoma, head and neck, liver or kidney cancer. The CDR3 DNA follows: TGTGCCAGCAGCTTAACAGGGGGTGGCTACCCAGATACGCAGTATTTT. This codes for CASSLTGGGYPDTQYF. The whole variable domain, filled in from reference TRBV7-3 and TRBJ2-3, reads GAGVSQTPSNKVTEKGKYVELRCDPISGHTALYWYRQSLGQGPEFLIYFQGTGAADDSGLPNDRFFAVRPEGSVSTLKIQRTERGDSAVYLCASSLTGGGYPDTQYFGPGTRLTVL.